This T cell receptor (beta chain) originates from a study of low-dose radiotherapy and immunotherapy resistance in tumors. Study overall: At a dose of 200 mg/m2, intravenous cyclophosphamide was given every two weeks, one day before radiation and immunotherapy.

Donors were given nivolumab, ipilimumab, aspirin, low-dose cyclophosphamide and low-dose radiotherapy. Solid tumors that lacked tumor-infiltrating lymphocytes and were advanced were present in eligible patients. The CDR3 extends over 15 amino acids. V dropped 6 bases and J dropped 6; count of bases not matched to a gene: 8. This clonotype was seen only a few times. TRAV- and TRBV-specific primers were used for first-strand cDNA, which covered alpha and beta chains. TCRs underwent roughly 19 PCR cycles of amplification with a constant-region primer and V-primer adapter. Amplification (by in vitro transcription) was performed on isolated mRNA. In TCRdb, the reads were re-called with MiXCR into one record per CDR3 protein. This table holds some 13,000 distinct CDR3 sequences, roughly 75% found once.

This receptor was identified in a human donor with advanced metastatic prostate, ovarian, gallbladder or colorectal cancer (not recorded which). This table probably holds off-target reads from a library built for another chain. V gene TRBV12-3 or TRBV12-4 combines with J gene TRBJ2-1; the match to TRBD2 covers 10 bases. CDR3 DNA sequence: TGTGCCAGCAGCAACCTAGCGGGGGCGACCAATGAGCAGTTCTTC. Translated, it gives CASSNLAGATNEQFF.